Detailed here is one T cell receptor (beta chain). This table comes from immunoSEQ multiplex PCR, and its TCRdb copy is limited to in-frame clones, with some not included. Among around 940,000 clones listed, around three quarters were seen once. The data stem from a study of shared clonotypes between healthy human individuals. CD4+ cells were split into CD45RA+ naive and CD45RA-negative memory subsets. The sample was memory CD4+ T cells sorted from blood. Subset specified: CD45RA-negative fraction. This TCR was sampled from a man between 18 and 29 years old in good health.

The DNA of the CDR3 is TGTGCCTCCAAGACCCTGGAGGGGGGGCGCTCCATTGGCTACACCTTC. This sequence encodes CASKTLEGGRSIGYTF. J is TRBJ1-2 and V is TRBV5-6, with D maybe TRBD1 (6 bases). The V gene's germline CDR1 is SGHDT and CDR2 YYEEEE. There are 16 residues in the CDR3. Trimming cost V 10 bases and J 7 bases, with 29 bases left between them.